The 32 T cell receptor beta chains below were found in one sample sequenced in a study of cytomegalovirus exposure and HLA in healthy donors. Produced via immunoSEQ multiplex PCR; TCRdb's table is partial and in-frame only. Among 100,000 to 150,000 clones listed, over 85% were seen once. Sequences were obtained from PBMCs. These receptors were collected from a man aged 25-45 years in good health and CMV-seronegative.

DNA for the CDR3: TGTGCCAGCAAATCACAGACGAATAGCAATCAGCCCCAGCATTTT. Amino acid sequence: CASKSQTNSNQPQHF. The rearrangement links TRBV6-5 to TRBJ1-5; D remains ambiguous. CDR1 and CDR2 from the germline V gene are MNHEY and SVGAGI. V was clipped by 7 bases and J by 0 bases, with 13 bases between them. The CDR3 runs 15 residues.

This chain uses TRBV4-2 with TRBJ2-1; D is perhaps TRBD1 (5 bases). The V end lost 2 bases, the J end lost 4 bases, and 12 bases lay between the germline ends. Germline V gives CDR1 LGHNA, CDR2 YNFKEQ. This CDR3 spans 15 amino acids. For the CDR3, the DNA is TGTGCCAGCAGCCAACAGGGTTCCTTTTACAATGAGCAGTTCTTC. This codes for CASSQQGSFYNEQFF.

The chain is built from TRBV5-1 and TRBJ2-5; TRBD2 aligns across 9 bases. CDR3 length: 18 amino acids. V was pared by 3 bases and J by 0 bases, with 12 bases of the junction left unmatched. Germline V gene sequence: CDR1 SGHRS, CDR2 YFSETQ. CDR3 protein: CASSSLGKRGEYQETQYF. The CDR3 bases are TGCGCCAGCAGCTCCCTGGGAAAGCGGGGGGAGTACCAAGAGACCCAGTACTTC.

The genes are TRBV9 and TRBJ2-2; 10 bases line up with TRBD2. Germline-derived CDR1 and CDR2 are SGDLS and YYNGEE. The V gene end was trimmed by 0 bases and the J gene end by 3 bases; junction bases not matched to a gene: 8. The CDR3 runs 18 residues. CDR3 nucleotide sequence: TGTGCCAGCAGCGTAGGAAGCGGGGGGGCTAGGTACACCGGGGAGCTGTTTTTT. It encodes CASSVGSGGARYTGELFF.

The chain employs TRBV27 and TRBJ2-1; 9 bases fit TRBD1. V trimming: 7 bases; J trimming: 0 bases; junction bases outside the gene matches: 4. Germline lookup yields CDR1 MNHEY and CDR2 SMNVEV (reference sequence). The CDR3 totals 15 residues. The CDR3: CASILTGGSYNEQFF. In DNA, the CDR3 is TGTGCCAGCATTCTGACAGGGGGCTCCTACAATGAGCAGTTCTTC.

The V call is TRBV19, the J call TRBJ1-1, with 10 positions matching TRBD1. The junction had 3 bases not matched to a gene; V was cut back by 5 bases and J by 3 bases. The germline V gene encodes CDR1 LNHDA and CDR2 SQIVND (reference sequence). The CDR3 has 14 residues. CDR3 in amino acids: CASSGQGVYTEAFF. The CDR3 DNA reads as TGTGCCAGTAGTGGACAGGGGGTGTACACTGAAGCTTTCTTT. The whole variable domain, filled in from reference TRBV19 and TRBJ1-1, reads DGGITQSPKYLFRKEGQNVTLSCEQNLNHDAMYWYRQDPGQGLRLIYYSQIVNDFQKGDIAEGYSVSREKKESFPLTVTSAQKNPTAFYLCASSGQGVYTEAFFGQGTRLTVV.

The rearrangement uses TRBV10-3 and TRBJ1-2; TRBD1 matches at 7 bases. The CDR3 spans 14 residues. CDR1 is ENHRY and CDR2 is SYGVKD in the germline V gene. J was trimmed by 3 bases and V by 8 bases; bases with no gene match: 9. In nucleotides, the CDR3 is TGTGCCATCGGGGGTGGCAGGGGGGACTATGGCTACACCTTC. Translation gives CAIGGGRGDYGYTF.

The chain employs TRBV5-4 and TRBJ1-2; the D is unclear. Looked up from germline, CDR1 is SGHNT and CDR2 is YYREEE (reference sequence). This CDR3 is built from 12 residues. Trimming pared 6 bases from V and 5 bases from J, leaving 11 bases between. CDR3 residues: CASTAGGYGYTF. CDR3 bases: TGTGCCAGCACCGCGGGAGGGTATGGCTACACCTTC. The full variable domain, its missing parts supplied by reference TRBV5-4 and TRBJ1-2, is ETGVTQSPTHLIKTRGQQVTLRCSSQSGHNTVSWYQQALGQGPQFIFQYYREEENGRGNFPPRFSGLQFPNYSSELNVNALELDDSALYLCASTAGGYGYTFGSGTRLTVV.

The V gene is TRBV13, the J gene TRBJ2-3; 10 nucleotides align to TRBD2. The CDR3 length is 15 residues. Germline values: CDR1 PRHDT, CDR2 FYEKMQ (reference sequence). The junction had 4 bases not matched to a gene; V was cut back by 2 bases and J by 5 bases. The CDR3 protein is CASSLKRGGRDTQYF. The CDR3 region has the DNA TGTGCCAGCAGCTTAAAGCGGGGGGGCAGAGATACGCAGTATTTT.

The gene calls are TRBV28 and TRBJ1-2, with 10 bases lining up with TRBD1. The CDR3 has 14 residues. With V trimmed by 6 bases and J by 6 bases, 7 bases remained unmatched. Germline V CDR1 and CDR2: MDHEN, SYDVKM. The CDR3 coding sequence is TGTGCCAGCAGCGACGACAGGGGGCGTAATGGCTACACCTTC. Encoded protein: CASSDDRGRNGYTF.

This clone was recorded once. V usage is TRBV10-1 and J usage is TRBJ2-7; the D is unclear. CDR3 length: 13 residues. Trimming stripped 8 bases from V and 5 bases from J, with 16 bases between. Germline-derived CDR1 and CDR2 are WNHNN and SYGVQD (reference sequence). For the CDR3, the DNA is TGCGCCAGCCCCGGAACTATTTTCCACGAGCAGTACTTC. Amino acid sequence: CASPGTIFHEQYF.

The rearrangement joins TRBV7-3 to TRBJ2-5; D possibly corresponds to TRBD1 (6 bases). Germline V lookup: CDR1 SGHTA, CDR2 FQGTGA. Trimming stripped 5 bases from V and 2 bases from J, with 9 bases between. The CDR3 runs 13 residues. Written as DNA, the CDR3 is TGTGCCAGCAGCGGGGGCCGGCAAGAGACCCAGTACTTC. Its translation is CASSGGRQETQYF.

Only a few counts were recorded for this clone. V gene TRBV6-6 combines with J gene TRBJ1-4, with D possibly TRBD1 on 6 matching bases. Germline assignment: CDR1 MNHNY and CDR2 SVGAGI (reference sequence). The length of the CDR3 is 13 residues. V dropped 8 bases and J dropped 7 bases, with 14 bases sitting between them. CDR3 nucleotide sequence: TGTGCCAGCGGGGGAGGGGGTGGTGAAAAACTGTTTTTT. Translating it yields CASGGGGGEKLFF.

The chain couples TRBV7-9 to TRBJ1-4; tentative D call: TRBD1 (5 bases). V was cut by 3 bases and J by 3 bases, with 11 bases left in between. The CDR3 contains 15 residues. Germline V gene data show CDR1 as SEHNR and CDR2 as FQNEAQ (reference sequence). The CDR3: CASSFQGAANEKLFF. CDR3 DNA: TGTGCCAGCAGCTTTCAGGGTGCCGCTAATGAAAAACTGTTTTTT. Supplemented by reference TRBV7-9 and TRBJ1-4, the full variable domain reads DTGVSQNPRHKITKRGQNVTFRCDPISEHNRLYWYRQTLGQGPEFLTYFQNEAQLEKSRLLSDRFSAERPKGSFSTLEIQRTEQGDSAMYLCASSFQGAANEKLFFGSGTQLSVL.

The V call is TRBV27, the J call TRBJ2-1; 7 bases line up with TRBD2. The germline CDR1 and CDR2 sequences are MNHEY and SMNVEV (reference sequence). With 4 bases clipped from V and 8 bases from J, the junction kept 17 bases outside the gene matches. The CDR3 totals 17 residues. CDR3 sequence (DNA): TGTGCCAGCAGTTCCCGAGGTTTGGCGGGGGTTGTCGATGAGCAGTTCTTC. Residues: CASSSRGLAGVVDEQFF.

In DNA form, the CDR3 reads TGTGCCAGCCCTTCCCACAGGGGACCTTACTACGAGCAGTACTTC. Translating gives CASPSHRGPYYEQYF. The chain employs TRBV21-1 and TRBJ2-7; the table gives TRBD1 as D, unverified against the DNA. TRBV21-1 is a listed pseudogene. The CDR3 covers 15 residues.

V gene TRBV18 combines with J gene TRBJ1-6; no reliable D call. The germline V gene encodes CDR1 KGHSH and CDR2 LQKENI. This CDR3 spans 15 amino acids. Between the trimmed V and J ends, which lost 3 bases and 9 bases, there was a span of 15 bases. Written as DNA, the CDR3 is TGTGCCAGCTCACCTTTTTCGGGGTTAAGTTCACCCCTCCACTTT. Translated, it gives CASSPFSGLSSPLHF.

The gene calls are TRBV5-1 and TRBJ1-1, with 10 bases matching TRBD1. The germline V gene encodes CDR1 SGHRS and CDR2 YFSETQ. The ends lost 0 bases at V and 1 base at J; junction bases unmatched: 6. The CDR3 is 17 residues long. The CDR3 sequence is CASSLGQGAVPNTEAFF. The CDR3 coding sequence is TGCGCCAGCAGCTTGGGACAGGGGGCCGTACCGAACACTGAAGCTTTCTTT.

J is TRBJ2-3 and V is TRBV4-3; D possibly corresponds to TRBD1 (5 bases). CDR1 LGHNA and CDR2 YSLEER come from the germline V gene. This CDR3 contains 14 residues. Trimming left V 5 bases short and J 2 bases short, with 11 bases between. The CDR3 bases are TGCGCCAGCAGCGTGACAGTTAACACAGATACGCAGTATTTT. The encoded protein is CASSVTVNTDTQYF.

The rearrangement uses TRBV4-1 and TRBJ1-5; weak D call: TRBD1 (5 bases). Germline CDR1 and CDR2: MGHRA and YSYEKL. V was shortened by 4 bases and J by 0 bases, with 22 bases between the two germline ends. The CDR3 extends over 19 amino acids. The CDR3 loop is CASSRETEFNSYSNQPQHF. The DNA for the CDR3 is TGCGCCAGCAGCCGAGAGACAGAATTCAACTCTTATAGCAATCAGCCCCAGCATTTT.

This clone was recorded a few times. The genes are TRBV7-9 and TRBJ1-2, with 7 bases identical to TRBD1. The CDR3 has 13 residues. The germline V gene encodes CDR1 SEHNR and CDR2 FQNEAQ (reference sequence). The J segment lost 0 bases and the V segment lost 9 bases, leaving 4 bases of the junction unmatched. The CDR3 DNA sequence: TGTGCCAGTAGGGGGCCGACTAACTATGGCTACACCTTC. Protein sequence: CASRGPTNYGYTF.

The V call is TRBV12-5, the J call TRBJ2-5; no clear D gene. This CDR3 region has 14 residues. Trimming removed 1 base at V and 2 bases at J, with 8 bases between. Germline CDR1 LGHNT, CDR2 FRNRAP. CDR3 residues: CASGLGWAQETQYF. In DNA, the CDR3 is TGTGCTAGTGGTTTGGGGTGGGCACAAGAGACCCAGTACTTC. Full variable domain (outside the CDR3, taken from reference TRBV12-5 and TRBJ2-5): DARVTQTPRHKVTEMGQEVTMRCQPILGHNTVFWYRQTMMQGLELLAYFRNRAPLDDSGMPKDRFSAEMPDATLATLKIQPSEPRDSAVYFCASGLGWAQETQYFGPGTRLLVL.

The chain joins TRBV29-1 to TRBJ1-1; possible D gene TRBD1, 6 bases. CDR3 length: 14 residues. Trimming removed 6 bases at V and 5 bases at J, with 19 bases between. Per germline, CDR1 SQVTM and CDR2 ANQGSEA. The CDR3 bases are TGCAGCGTAGACCTCCCGGGACACGGGACTGAAGCTTTCTTT. The encoded protein is CSVDLPGHGTEAFF.

The J gene is TRBJ2-7, the V gene TRBV14; 9 bases agree with TRBD1. Germline trimming cut 3 bases from V and 4 bases from J; bases unmatched to any gene: 7. This CDR3 is built from 15 residues. Per the germline V gene, CDR1 is SGHDN and CDR2 is FVKESK. This chain's CDR3 is CASSQTTGTGYEQYF. CDR3 nucleotides: TGTGCCAGCAGCCAGACGACTGGGACAGGGTACGAGCAGTACTTC.

The rearrangement uses TRBV6-5 and TRBJ2-2; D is perhaps TRBD1 (6 bases). V lost 5 bases, J lost 4 bases, and 11 bases lay in between. The CDR3 totals 14 residues. CDR1 MNHEY and CDR2 SVGAGI come from the germline V gene. CDR3 in amino acids: CASSPTGPTGELFF. Here the CDR3 DNA reads TGTGCCAGCAGTCCGACAGGACCCACCGGGGAGCTGTTTTTT.

The V call is TRBV19, the J call TRBJ2-3, with 8 bases matching TRBD2. Germline CDR1 LNHDA, CDR2 SQIVND (reference sequence). V dropped 8 bases and J dropped 1; count of bases not matched to a gene: 23. This CDR3 is built from 20 residues. In nucleotides, the CDR3 is TGTGCCAGTGAGGGCGGTGTGAGTAGCGGGGACCGAAAGGGCACAGATACGCAGTATTTT. Amino acids: CASEGGVSSGDRKGTDTQYF. The whole variable domain, remainder taken from reference TRBV19 and TRBJ2-3, is DGGITQSPKYLFRKEGQNVTLSCEQNLNHDAMYWYRQDPGQGLRLIYYSQIVNDFQKGDIAEGYSVSREKKESFPLTVTSAQKNPTAFYLCASEGGVSSGDRKGTDTQYFGPGTRLTVL.

This clone was recorded only once. One end of the junction fails to match germline, which may point to a read error. This chain links TRBV6-1 with TRBJ2-1, with 9 positions matching TRBD1. This CDR3 comprises 11 residues. Looked up from germline, CDR1 is MNHNS and CDR2 is SASEGT. The CDR3: CASSLDRGLLF. In nucleotides, the CDR3 is TGTGCCAGCAGTCTGGACAGGGGTTTACTCTTC.

This clone was recorded only once. The chain recombines TRBV2 with TRBJ1-3; D is uncertain. The V and J ends lost 7 bases and 2 bases respectively, with 15 bases between them. Germline loops: CDR1 SNHLY, CDR2 FYNNEI. The CDR3 runs 15 residues. The CDR3 nucleotides read TGTGCCAGCATCAGAGAGGCGGGAACTGGAAACACCATATATTTT. Translation gives CASIREAGTGNTIYF.

The rearrangement joins TRBV28 to TRBJ1-3, with no clear D. The germline V gene has CDR1 MDHEN and CDR2 SYDVKM. The V gene lost 5 bases and the J gene lost 9 bases, with 11 bases spanning the gap. CDR3 length: 12 residues. The CDR3 here is CASSLSFSTIYF. CDR3 in DNA: TGTGCCAGCAGTCTCTCTTTTAGCACCATATATTTT.

The chain combines TRBV7-9 with TRBJ2-5, with a tentative D call TRBD2 (6 bases). CDR3 length: 15 amino acids. Germline CDR1 SEHNR, CDR2 FQNEAQ (reference sequence). Trimming pared 2 bases from V and 3 bases from J, leaving 13 bases between. The CDR3 sequence is CASSLYGDSEETQYF. For the CDR3, the DNA is TGTGCCAGCAGCTTATACGGGGACTCGGAAGAGACCCAGTACTTC.

The chain employs TRBV11-2 and TRBJ2-7; 7 bases match TRBD2. The CDR3 has 15 amino acids. From germline, CDR1 is SGHAT and CDR2 FQNNGV. Germline trimming cut 1 base from V and 2 bases from J; bases unmatched to any gene: 5. The CDR3 DNA is TGTGCCAGCAGCTTAGGCTCGGGGGGTGCCTACGAGCAGTACTTC. It encodes CASSLGSGGAYEQYF. Full variable domain (rest looked up from reference TRBV11-2 and TRBJ2-7): EAGVAQSPRYKIIEKRQSVAFWCNPISGHATLYWYQQILGQGPKLLIQFQNNGVVDDSQLPKDRFSAERLKGVDSTLKIQPAKLEDSAVYLCASSLGSGGAYEQYFGPGTRLTVT.

The DNA for the CDR3 is TGTGCCAGCAGTGATCGGCCGGGACAGGGTTTGTACAATGAGCAGTTCTTC. It encodes CASSDRPGQGLYNEQFF. This rearrangement joins TRBV2 to TRBJ2-1, with 9 bases identical to TRBD1. Trimming took 3 bases from V and 4 from J; bases not matched to a gene: 10. CDR1 is SNHLY, CDR2 FYNNEI, per germline. The CDR3 has 17 amino acids.